The entry that follows covers one TCR beta chain sequence. Its antigen is undetermined. Researchers ran the PCR with 60 Vbeta and 13 Jbeta primers. The assay was immunoSEQ multiplex PCR, and TCRdb's table has in-frame clones only and misses some. The sample lists 100,000 to 150,000 clones, 81% occurring once. This sample is drawn from a study of cytomegalovirus exposure and HLA in healthy donors. Overall study results and limits: A missense variant in DCLRE1C was later tied to TCR beta V- and J-gene trimming. Published work reported that the classifier diagnosed cytomegalovirus status with high specificity and sensitivity. A later analysis showed HLA-associated TCR beta chains outstripping equally common others in clonal expansion.

V was trimmed by 6 bases and J by 5 bases, leaving 17 bases between them. Germline CDR1 and CDR2: LNHDA and SQIVND (reference sequence). The CDR3 consists of 14 residues. This TCR derives from a man between 18 and 35 years old in good health and CMV-seropositive. Sequenced material: PBMCs. V and J are TRBV19 and TRBJ2-7; maybe TRBD1 (7 bases). The DNA for the CDR3 is TGTGCCAGTAGCCGCGGGGACAGTCGCCACGAGCAGTACTTC. Protein sequence: CASSRGDSRHEQYF.